One sample yielded the 16 T cell receptor beta chains listed below, sequenced in a study of T cell changes during pregnancy in multiple sclerosis. Here immunoSEQ multiplex PCR was the method, and the copy in TCRdb shows in-frame clones only, minus some. The sample lists tens of thousands of clones, about 88% occurring once. The sequencing here drew on peripheral blood, taken in the third trimester of pregnancy. All receptors derive from a female donor in good health, enrolled as a control in a pregnancy study.

The chain has TRBV9 and TRBJ2-5; 9 positions match TRBD2. Germline loops: CDR1 SGDLS, CDR2 YYNGEE. The CDR3 extends over 17 amino acids. With V trimmed by 0 bases and J by 5 bases, 11 bases remained unmatched. CDR3 in DNA: TGTGCCAGCAGCGTAGCTAGTAGCGGGGGTCCCGGGGAGACCCAGTACTTC. This translates into CASSVASSGGPGETQYF. Looking up the rest from reference TRBV9 and TRBJ2-5 gives the full variable domain: DSGVTQTPKHLITATGQRVTLRCSPRSGDLSVYWYQQSLDQGLQFLIQYYNGEERAKGNILERFSAQQFPDLHSELNLSSLELGDSALYFCASSVASSGGPGETQYFGPGTRLLVL.

This sequence joins TRBV2 and TRBJ2-1, with D possibly being TRBD2 (5 bases). Germline lookup yields CDR1 SNHLY and CDR2 FYNNEI. This CDR3 region has 13 residues. The ends were cut back, 2 bases at V and 10 bases at J, with 12 bases in the middle. The CDR3 nucleotides read TGTGCCAGCAGTGAAACGACTCGAGGGGAGCAGTTCTTC. It encodes CASSETTRGEQFF.

V usage is TRBV6-1 and J usage is TRBJ1-2; TRBD1 matches at 8 bases. The junction had 21 bases not matched to a gene; V was cut back by 2 bases and J by 7 bases. CDR3 size: 19 residues. Per germline, CDR1 MNHNS and CDR2 SASEGT. CDR3 sequence (DNA): TGTGCCAGCAGTGAAAGCCCCCGACAGGGGAGAACCTCGTCAGGTGGCTACACCTTC. Translation: CASSESPRQGRTSSGGYTF.

The chain carries TRBV18 and TRBJ1-1, with D perhaps matching TRBD1 (6 bases). From germline, CDR1 is KGHSH and CDR2 LQKENI. This CDR3 has 15 amino acids. V lost 3 bases, J lost 0 bases, and 11 bases lay in between. The CDR3 region is CASSPRTELNTEAFF. CDR3 coding DNA: TGTGCCAGCTCACCCCGGACAGAGCTGAACACTGAAGCTTTCTTT. The variable domain in full, completed from reference TRBV18 and TRBJ1-1, reads NAGVMQNPRHLVRRRGQEARLRCSPMKGHSHVYWYRQLPEEGLKFMVYLQKENIIDESGMPKERFSAEFPKEGPSILRIQQVVRGDSAAYFCASSPRTELNTEAFFGQGTRLTVV.

The chain employs TRBV5-1 and TRBJ2-7; tentative D call: TRBD2 (5 bases). Germline lookup yields CDR1 SGHRS and CDR2 YFSETQ. The CDR3 is made up of 13 amino acids. Trimming took off 0 bases at V and 7 bases at J, with 11 bases between the two ends. In DNA, the CDR3 is TGCGCCAGCAGCTTGGAGGCGGGTAAAGAGCAGTACTTC. Its translation: CASSLEAGKEQYF. The full variable domain, its missing parts supplied by reference TRBV5-1 and TRBJ2-7, is KAGVTQTPRYLIKTRGQQVTLSCSPISGHRSVSWYQQTPGQGLQFLFEYFSETQRNKGNFPGRFSGRQFSNSRSEMNVSTLELGDSALYLCASSLEAGKEQYFGPGTRLTVT.

The chain carries TRBV28 and TRBJ2-1; D is uncertain. Germline CDR1 and CDR2: MDHEN and SYDVKM. The CDR3 has 14 residues. Trimming took 8 bases from V and 5 from J, leaving 16 bases between them. CDR3 nucleotide sequence: TGTGCCAGCCGTACCGGTTCCACCCACAATGAGCAGTTCTTC. Residues: CASRTGSTHNEQFF.

V usage is TRBV19 and J usage is TRBJ1-2; 9 bases match TRBD1. This CDR3 has 16 residues. The germline CDR1 and CDR2 sequences are LNHDA and SQIVND (reference sequence). The junction had 11 bases not matched to a gene; V was cut back by 5 bases and J by 4 bases. The CDR3 region is CASSPPGTGFAYGYTF. The CDR3 bases are TGTGCCAGTAGTCCCCCCGGGACAGGGTTTGCCTATGGCTACACCTTC.

J is TRBJ1-6 and V is TRBV5-1; 9 bases fit TRBD1. V trimming: 0 bases; J trimming: 10 bases; junction bases outside the gene matches: 5. The CDR3 consists of 15 residues. The germline V gene encodes CDR1 SGHRS and CDR2 YFSETQ. CDR3 residues: CASSLVGTGQSPLHF. The DNA for the CDR3 is TGCGCCAGCAGCTTGGTGGGGACAGGGCAATCACCCCTCCACTTT.

The chain uses TRBV5-1 and TRBJ1-2; the match to TRBD1 covers 8 bases. Unmatched junction bases numbered 9, after V lost 4 bases and J lost 7 bases. In germline, CDR1 is SGHRS, CDR2 YFSETQ. The CDR3 totals 14 residues. Written as DNA, the CDR3 is TGCGCCAGCAGCCCCAGGGGGCAATCGAGTGGCTACACCTTC. Residues: CASSPRGQSSGYTF.

The chain couples TRBV20-1 to TRBJ2-3; a possible D gene is TRBD2 (5 bases). The V end was cut by 5 bases, the J end by 4 bases, with 7 bases between. The CDR3 contains 11 residues. CDR1 and CDR2 from the germline V gene are DFQATT and SNEGSKA (reference sequence). This CDR3 is CSAAGADTQYF. Written as DNA, the CDR3 is TGCAGTGCTGCCGGGGCAGATACGCAGTATTTT.

This chain links TRBV5-1 with TRBJ1-3; D ambiguous. Germline V gene data show CDR1 as SGHRS and CDR2 as YFSETQ. The CDR3 is made up of 16 amino acids. V was shortened by 4 bases and J by 1 base, with 15 bases between the two germline ends. The CDR3 is CASSPGRSGSGNTIYF. The CDR3 DNA reads TGCGCCAGCAGCCCCGGACGGAGCGGGTCTGGAAACACCATATATTTT.

This clone is a singleton in its sample. V usage is TRBV28 and J usage is TRBJ1-1, with D unclear. V gave up 7 bases and J gave up 4 bases, with 13 bases separating them. Germline CDR1 MDHEN, CDR2 SYDVKM. The CDR3 runs to 13 residues. This chain's CDR3 is CASTSGRSTEAFF. The CDR3 DNA reads as TGTGCCAGCACTTCGGGAAGATCCACTGAAGCTTTCTTT. The full variable domain, in which reference TRBV28 and TRBJ1-1 provide the parts outside the CDR3, is DVKVTQSSRYLVKRTGEKVFLECVQDMDHENMFWYRQDPGLGLRLIYFSYDVKMKEKGDIPEGYSVSREKKERFSLILESASTNQTSMYLCASTSGRSTEAFFGQGTRLTVV.

The V and J genes are TRBV9 and TRBJ1-4, with D maybe TRBD1 (6 bases). The germline V and J ends were trimmed by 3 bases and 0 bases, with 12 bases remaining between them. The germline gives CDR1 SGDLS, CDR2 YYNGEE. The CDR3 totals 16 residues. The CDR3 DNA follows: TGTGCCAGCAGCGCATATGGACAGACAACTAATGAAAAACTGTTTTTT. It codes for CASSAYGQTTNEKLFF.

The chain is built from TRBV5-8 and TRBJ1-2, with TRBD1 matching 11 bases. V trimming: 4 bases; J trimming: 6 bases; junction bases outside the gene matches: 5. CDR1 and CDR2 (germline): SGHTS, YDEGEE. This CDR3 spans 14 amino acids. The CDR3 DNA follows: TGTGCCAGCAGCCCGGGACAGGGGGTGAATGGCTACACCTTC. It specifies CASSPGQGVNGYTF.

This clone showed up just once. The rearrangement uses TRBV19 and TRBJ1-6, with 8 bases that match TRBD1. The CDR3 extends over 19 amino acids. V shed 3 bases, J shed 7 bases, and the junction held 17 bases outside the gene matches. The germline CDR1 and CDR2 sequences are LNHDA and SQIVND (reference sequence). The CDR3 region has the DNA TGTGCCAGTAGTATTAATGGAGGGACAGGCCCAGTTTCGAATTCACCCCTCCACTTT. Encoded protein: CASSINGGTGPVSNSPLHF.

The chain couples TRBV10-3 to TRBJ1-1; D may be TRBD1 (5 bases). The CDR3 consists of 15 residues. With 0 bases removed from V and 0 bases from J, the gap between germline ends came to 8 bases. In germline, CDR1 is ENHRY, CDR2 SYGVKD. The CDR3 coding sequence is TGTGCCATCAGTGAGTCGGGGCAGTTGAACACTGAAGCTTTCTTT. It specifies CAISESGQLNTEAFF.